This paragraph covers one T cell receptor (beta chain) sequence. Its antigen is not known. It was the approximately 130-subject validation cohort, separate from the approximately 700-subject first cohort, to which the donors belonged. CDR1 and CDR2 (germline): MDHEN, SYDVKM. The trim removed 2 bases at V and 7 bases at J, leaving 6 bases unmatched. The CDR3 loop spans 15 amino acids. The entry originates in a study of cytomegalovirus exposure and HLA in healthy donors. Data came from immunoSEQ multiplex PCR; TCRdb stores just in-frame clones and leaves some out. The sample lists approximately 230,000 clones, roughly 90% seen once, with around 12% in the top ten. Findings and limits, study-wide: Among TCR beta chains, those listed as cytomegalovirus-associated numbered over 150.

The sequencing sample was made of PBMCs. The gene calls are TRBV28 and TRBJ2-7; 12 nucleotides align to TRBD2. This TCR derives from a man aged 18 to 30 in good health and CMV-seropositive. The CDR3 sequence is CASSLGLAGGNEQYF. CDR3 in DNA: TGTGCCAGCAGTTTAGGCCTAGCGGGAGGGAATGAGCAGTACTTC.